The entry that follows covers one TCR beta chain sequence. Germline-derived CDR1 and CDR2 are ENHRY and SYGVKD. The V gene end was trimmed by 6 bases and the J gene end by 5 bases; junction bases not matched to a gene: 12. This CDR3 comprises 16 residues. The data belong to a study of blood T cell repertoires in COVID-19. In the study overall: COVID-19 samples collected from the United States, Italy and Spain covered acute and convalescent phases.

Methods used by the authors: Using reference gene primer amplification, nucleated cell counts were estimated. Here immunoSEQ multiplex PCR was the method, and the copy in TCRdb shows in-frame clones only, minus some. V and J calls and clone size follow that table, whereas D and trimming were derived from the DNA. The table lists roughly 59,000 clones, less than 85% of them singletons. The sequence was obtained from a human donor in a cohort sampled during active COVID-19. The chain couples TRBV10-3 to TRBJ2-2, with 7 positions matching TRBD2. What was sequenced was peripheral blood. DNA of the CDR3: TGTGCCATCAGCGGGCTAGCGGTCGAATCGACCGGGGAGCTGTTTTTT. It yields the protein CAISGLAVESTGELFF.